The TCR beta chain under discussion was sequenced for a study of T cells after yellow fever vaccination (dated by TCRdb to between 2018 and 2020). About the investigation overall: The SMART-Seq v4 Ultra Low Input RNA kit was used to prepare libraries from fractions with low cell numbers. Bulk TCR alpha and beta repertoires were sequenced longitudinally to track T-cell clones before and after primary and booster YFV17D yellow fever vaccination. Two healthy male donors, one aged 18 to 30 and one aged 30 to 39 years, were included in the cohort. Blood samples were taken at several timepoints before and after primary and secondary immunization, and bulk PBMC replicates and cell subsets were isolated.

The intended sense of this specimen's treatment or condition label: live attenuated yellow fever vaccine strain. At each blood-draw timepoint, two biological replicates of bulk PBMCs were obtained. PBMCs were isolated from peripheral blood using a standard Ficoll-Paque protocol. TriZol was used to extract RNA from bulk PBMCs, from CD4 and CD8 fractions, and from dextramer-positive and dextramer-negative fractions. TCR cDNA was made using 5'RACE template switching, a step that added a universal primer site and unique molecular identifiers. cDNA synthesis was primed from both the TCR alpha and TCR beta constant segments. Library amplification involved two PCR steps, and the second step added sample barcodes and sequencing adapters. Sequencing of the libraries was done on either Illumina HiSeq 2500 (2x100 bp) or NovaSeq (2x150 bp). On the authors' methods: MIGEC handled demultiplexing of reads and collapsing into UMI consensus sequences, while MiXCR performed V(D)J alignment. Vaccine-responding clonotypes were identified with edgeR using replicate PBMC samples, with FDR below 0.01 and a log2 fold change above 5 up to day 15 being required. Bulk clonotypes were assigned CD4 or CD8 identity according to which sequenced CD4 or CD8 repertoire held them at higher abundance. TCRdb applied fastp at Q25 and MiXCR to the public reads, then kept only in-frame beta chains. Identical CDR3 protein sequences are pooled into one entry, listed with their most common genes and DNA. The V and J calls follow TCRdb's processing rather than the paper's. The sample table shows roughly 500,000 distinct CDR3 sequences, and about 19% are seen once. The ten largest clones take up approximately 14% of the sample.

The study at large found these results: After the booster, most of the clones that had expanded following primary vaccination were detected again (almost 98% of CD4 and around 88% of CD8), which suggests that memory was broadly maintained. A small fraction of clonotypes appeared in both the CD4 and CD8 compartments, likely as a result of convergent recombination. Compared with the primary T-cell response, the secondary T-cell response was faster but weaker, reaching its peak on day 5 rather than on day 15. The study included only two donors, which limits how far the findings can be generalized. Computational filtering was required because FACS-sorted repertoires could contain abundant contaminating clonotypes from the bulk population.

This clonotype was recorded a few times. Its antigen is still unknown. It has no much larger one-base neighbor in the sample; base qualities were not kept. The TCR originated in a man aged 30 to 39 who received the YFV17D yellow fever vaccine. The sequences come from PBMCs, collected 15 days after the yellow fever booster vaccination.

CDR3 region: CASSLRSTVGVRSLWDEQFF. The DNA sequence reads TGTGCCAGCAGTTTACGGTCGACGGTTGGGGTTAGGTCACTCTGGGATGAGCAGTTCTTC. The chain employs TRBV27 and TRBJ2-1; no D segment can be confidently identified. V and J are truncated by 2 bases and 8 bases respectively, leaving an intervening sequence of 31 bases. In the germline V gene (reference sequence), CDR1 corresponds to MNHEY and CDR2 to SMNVEV. From cysteine to phenylalanine, the CDR3 is 20 amino acids long. Kept here is only the CDR3 DNA, which spans 60 bases and is read in frame from base 1.